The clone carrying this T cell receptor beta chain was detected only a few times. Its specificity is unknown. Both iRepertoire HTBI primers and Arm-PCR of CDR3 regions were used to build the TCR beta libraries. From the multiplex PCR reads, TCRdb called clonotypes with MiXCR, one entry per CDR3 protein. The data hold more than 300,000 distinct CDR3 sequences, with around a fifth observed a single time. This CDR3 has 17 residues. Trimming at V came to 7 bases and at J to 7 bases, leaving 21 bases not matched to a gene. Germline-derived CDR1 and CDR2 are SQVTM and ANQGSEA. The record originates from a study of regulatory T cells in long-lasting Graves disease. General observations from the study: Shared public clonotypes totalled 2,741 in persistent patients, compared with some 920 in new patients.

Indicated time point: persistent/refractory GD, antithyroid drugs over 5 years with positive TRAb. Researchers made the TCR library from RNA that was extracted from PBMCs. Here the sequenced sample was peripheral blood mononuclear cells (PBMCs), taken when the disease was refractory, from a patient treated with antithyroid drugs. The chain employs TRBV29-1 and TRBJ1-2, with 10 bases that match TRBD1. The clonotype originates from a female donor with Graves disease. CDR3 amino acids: CSAPTTPGQGHSGGYTF. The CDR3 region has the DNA TGCAGCGCCCCGACTACTCCGGGACAGGGGCATTCGGGTGGCTACACCTTC.